Listed below are T cell receptor beta chains from one sample, sequenced in a study of OX40 agonist ivuxolimab in advanced cancers. Produced via immunoSEQ multiplex PCR; TCRdb's table is partial and in-frame only. Of some 45,000 clones detected, 75% to 90% appear once; the ten largest clones hold 4.7%. The sequenced sample was CD4+ or CD8+ T cells sorted from blood, obtained in a trial of the OX40 agonist ivuxolimab. These TCRs come from an adult with an advanced solid tumor such as melanoma, head and neck, liver or kidney cancer. Both conserved end residues are part of each CDR3. A D gene is named only where the DNA matches it firmly. Clone size is stated in some rows and not others, as once, few, many or a class when expanded.

>TRBJ1-6|TRBV4-1|-|-
TGCGCCAGCAGCCAAGATCGGACGGGGGGAAGGAATTCACCCCTCCACTTT
CASSQDRTGGRNSPLHF
>TRBJ2-5|TRBV5-1|-|-
TGCGCCAGCAGCTCGTTCCCTAAGGGCGGGGAGACCCAGTACTTC
CASSSFPKGGETQYF
>TRBJ1-1|TRBV27|TRBD1|-
TGTGCCAGCAGTACCTCGGACAGGCCCAACACTGAAGCTTTCTTT
CASSTSDRPNTEAFF
>TRBJ2-7|TRBV4-2|TRBD1|-
TGTGCCAGCAGCCAAGGAATTATCACCGGGACAGGAGGATCATACGAGCAGTACTTC
CASSQGIITGTGGSYEQYF
>TRBJ2-3|TRBV7-9|-|-
TGTGCCAGCAGCTTAGAAGGGGGTAGGACAGATACGCAGTATTTT
CASSLEGGRTDTQYF
>TRBJ1-2|TRBV6-5|-|-
TGTGCCAGCAGTTGGGACGGCGATGGCTACACCTTC
CASSWDGDGYTF
>TRBJ2-2|TRBV5-1|TRBD2|-
TGCGCCAGCAGCTTGGCTCCGGGACTAGACAACACCGGGGAGCTGTTTTTT
CASSLAPGLDNTGELFF
>TRBJ2-5|TRBV11-2|-|-
TGTGCCAGCAGCTTAGCCCTACAAGAGACCCAGTACTTC
CASSLALQETQYF
>TRBJ2-2|TRBV18|-|-
TGTGCCAGCTCACCACTTATGAACACCGGGGAGCTGTTTTTT
CASSPLMNTGELFF
>TRBJ2-7|TRBV4-2|TRBD2|once
TGTGCCAGCAGCCAAATACTAGCGGGGGCCTCCTACGAGCAGTACTTC
CASSQILAGASYEQYF
>TRBJ1-6|TRBV20-1|-|once
TGCGCCCGGGGGGATAATTCACCCCTCCACTTT
CARGDNSPLHF
>TRBJ1-3|TRBV21-1|-|-
TGTGCCAGCATAGTACGGGGCCTTTATGACGCGATAGGAAACACCATATATTTT
CASIVRGLYDAIGNTIYF
>TRBJ2-5|TRBV18|TRBD2|-
TGTGCCAGCTCACCTACGCCGGCGCTAGCGGGTTTGTCAGAGACCCAGTACTTC
CASSPTPALAGLSETQYF
>TRBJ1-1|TRBV6-5|-|-
TGTGCCAGCAGTTCAATCAGGGGCACTGAAGCTTTCTTT
CASSSIRGTEAFF
>TRBJ2-5|TRBV11-1|TRBD2|-
TGTGCCAGCAGTCCCCGGATAGCGGGCTACCAAGAGACCCAGTACTTC
CASSPRIAGYQETQYF
>TRBJ2-1|TRBV28|-|-
TGTGCCAGCTGGTGGTGGTGGTACAATGAGCAGTTCTTC
CASWWWWYNEQFF
>TRBJ2-5|TRBV6-5|-|once
TGTGCCAGCATCCCCCCGGGTCCCCAGTACTTC
CASIPPGPQYF
>TRBJ1-1|TRBV6-1|-|-
TGTGCCAGCAGCCCCCTACAGGGAGGGAACACTGAAGCTTTCTTT
CASSPLQGGNTEAFF
>TRBJ1-1|TRBV10-3|TRBD1|-
TGTGCCATCAGCGGGGGGCCCGGGACAGGAGGCACGGGTGAAGCTTTCTTT
CAISGGPGTGGTGEAFF
>TRBJ1-1|TRBV11-2|-|-
TGTGCCAGCAGCTTAGAGGGGCAGGCTAAGGCGGCTTTCTTT
CASSLEGQAKAAFF
>TRBJ1-5|TRBV7-8|TRBD1|-
TGTGCCAGCAGCTCGGGGACAGGGGGTGATCAGCCCCAGCATTTT
CASSSGTGGDQPQHF
>TRBJ1-5|TRBV6-6|-|-
TGTGCCAGCAGTTCGTCACGGGGGAGCAATCAGCCCCAGCATTTT
CASSSSRGSNQPQHF
>TRBJ1-4|TRBV5-8|TRBD1|-
TGTGCCAGCAGCTCGGGGACAGGGGAAAGGTCGGTTGAAAAACTGTTTTTT
CASSSGTGERSVEKLFF
>TRBJ2-2|TRBV19|TRBD2|-
TGTGCCAGTACCGACCCCGGGACTAGTGGTGGCACCGGGGAGCTGTTTTTT
CASTDPGTSGGTGELFF
>TRBJ2-1|TRBV5-1|TRBD1|-
TGCGCCAGCAGGGCCGGGACAGGGAGCAATGAGCAGTTCTTC
CASRAGTGSNEQFF
>TRBJ1-1|TRBV5-1|-|-
TGCGCCAGCAGCTTGCCAGATCTGAACACTGAAGCTTTCTTT
CASSLPDLNTEAFF
>TRBJ1-2|TRBV4-1|TRBD1|-
TGCGCCAGCAGCCAAGATCGGTTCGGGACAGGCTCGGCTAACTATGGCTACACCTTC
CASSQDRFGTGSANYGYTF